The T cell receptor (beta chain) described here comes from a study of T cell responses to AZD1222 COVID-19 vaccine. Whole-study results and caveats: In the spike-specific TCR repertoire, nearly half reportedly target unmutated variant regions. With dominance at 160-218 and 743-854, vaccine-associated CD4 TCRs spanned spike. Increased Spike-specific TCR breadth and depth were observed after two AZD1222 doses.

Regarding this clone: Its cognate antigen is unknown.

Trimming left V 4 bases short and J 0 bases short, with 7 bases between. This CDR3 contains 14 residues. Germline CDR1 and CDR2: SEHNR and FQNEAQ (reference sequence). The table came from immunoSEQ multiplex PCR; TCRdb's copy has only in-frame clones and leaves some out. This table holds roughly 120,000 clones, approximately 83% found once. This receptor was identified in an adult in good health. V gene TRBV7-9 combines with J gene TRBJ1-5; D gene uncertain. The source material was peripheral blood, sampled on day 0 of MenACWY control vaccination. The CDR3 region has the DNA TGTGCCAGCAGCTCCGGAGCTAGCAATCAGCCCCAGCATTTT. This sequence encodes CASSSGASNQPQHF. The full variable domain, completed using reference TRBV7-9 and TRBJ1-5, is DTGVSQNPRHKITKRGQNVTFRCDPISEHNRLYWYRQTLGQGPEFLTYFQNEAQLEKSRLLSDRFSAERPKGSFSTLEIQRTEQGDSAMYLCASSSGASNQPQHFGDGTRLSIL.